These T cell receptor beta chains were read from a single sample in a study of cytotoxic CD8 clonotypes in ibrutinib-treated CLL. This table comes from immunoSEQ multiplex PCR, and its TCRdb copy is limited to in-frame clones, with some not included. The table includes some 150,000 clones, roughly 80% detected once. The sample in question was PBMCs, obtained after 12 months of ibrutinib treatment. Receptors were obtained from a human donor with chronic lymphocytic leukemia. CDR3s include the opening cysteine and the closing phenylalanine or tryptophan. A D gene is named only where the DNA matches it firmly.

TRBV5-1,TRBD2,CASSPVPGLAEETQYF
TRBV5-1,TRBD1,CASGRDRSHEQFF
TRBV7-9,-,CASSLAATNDYEQYF
TRBV27,-,CASSPDGPGQPQHF
TRBV4-1,TRBD2,CASSPGTSGRDTQYF
TRBV18,-,CASSPKETQYF
TRBV9,-,CASSPNVGYSVTQYF
TRBV9,-,CASSEEGSGNTIYF
TRBV27,-,CASSPSPGNTEAFF
TRBV2,TRBD1,CAWGRGDRNQPQHF
TRBV19,-,CASSMVGASGYTF
TRBV4-2,TRBD1,CASSQATGGRDGYTF